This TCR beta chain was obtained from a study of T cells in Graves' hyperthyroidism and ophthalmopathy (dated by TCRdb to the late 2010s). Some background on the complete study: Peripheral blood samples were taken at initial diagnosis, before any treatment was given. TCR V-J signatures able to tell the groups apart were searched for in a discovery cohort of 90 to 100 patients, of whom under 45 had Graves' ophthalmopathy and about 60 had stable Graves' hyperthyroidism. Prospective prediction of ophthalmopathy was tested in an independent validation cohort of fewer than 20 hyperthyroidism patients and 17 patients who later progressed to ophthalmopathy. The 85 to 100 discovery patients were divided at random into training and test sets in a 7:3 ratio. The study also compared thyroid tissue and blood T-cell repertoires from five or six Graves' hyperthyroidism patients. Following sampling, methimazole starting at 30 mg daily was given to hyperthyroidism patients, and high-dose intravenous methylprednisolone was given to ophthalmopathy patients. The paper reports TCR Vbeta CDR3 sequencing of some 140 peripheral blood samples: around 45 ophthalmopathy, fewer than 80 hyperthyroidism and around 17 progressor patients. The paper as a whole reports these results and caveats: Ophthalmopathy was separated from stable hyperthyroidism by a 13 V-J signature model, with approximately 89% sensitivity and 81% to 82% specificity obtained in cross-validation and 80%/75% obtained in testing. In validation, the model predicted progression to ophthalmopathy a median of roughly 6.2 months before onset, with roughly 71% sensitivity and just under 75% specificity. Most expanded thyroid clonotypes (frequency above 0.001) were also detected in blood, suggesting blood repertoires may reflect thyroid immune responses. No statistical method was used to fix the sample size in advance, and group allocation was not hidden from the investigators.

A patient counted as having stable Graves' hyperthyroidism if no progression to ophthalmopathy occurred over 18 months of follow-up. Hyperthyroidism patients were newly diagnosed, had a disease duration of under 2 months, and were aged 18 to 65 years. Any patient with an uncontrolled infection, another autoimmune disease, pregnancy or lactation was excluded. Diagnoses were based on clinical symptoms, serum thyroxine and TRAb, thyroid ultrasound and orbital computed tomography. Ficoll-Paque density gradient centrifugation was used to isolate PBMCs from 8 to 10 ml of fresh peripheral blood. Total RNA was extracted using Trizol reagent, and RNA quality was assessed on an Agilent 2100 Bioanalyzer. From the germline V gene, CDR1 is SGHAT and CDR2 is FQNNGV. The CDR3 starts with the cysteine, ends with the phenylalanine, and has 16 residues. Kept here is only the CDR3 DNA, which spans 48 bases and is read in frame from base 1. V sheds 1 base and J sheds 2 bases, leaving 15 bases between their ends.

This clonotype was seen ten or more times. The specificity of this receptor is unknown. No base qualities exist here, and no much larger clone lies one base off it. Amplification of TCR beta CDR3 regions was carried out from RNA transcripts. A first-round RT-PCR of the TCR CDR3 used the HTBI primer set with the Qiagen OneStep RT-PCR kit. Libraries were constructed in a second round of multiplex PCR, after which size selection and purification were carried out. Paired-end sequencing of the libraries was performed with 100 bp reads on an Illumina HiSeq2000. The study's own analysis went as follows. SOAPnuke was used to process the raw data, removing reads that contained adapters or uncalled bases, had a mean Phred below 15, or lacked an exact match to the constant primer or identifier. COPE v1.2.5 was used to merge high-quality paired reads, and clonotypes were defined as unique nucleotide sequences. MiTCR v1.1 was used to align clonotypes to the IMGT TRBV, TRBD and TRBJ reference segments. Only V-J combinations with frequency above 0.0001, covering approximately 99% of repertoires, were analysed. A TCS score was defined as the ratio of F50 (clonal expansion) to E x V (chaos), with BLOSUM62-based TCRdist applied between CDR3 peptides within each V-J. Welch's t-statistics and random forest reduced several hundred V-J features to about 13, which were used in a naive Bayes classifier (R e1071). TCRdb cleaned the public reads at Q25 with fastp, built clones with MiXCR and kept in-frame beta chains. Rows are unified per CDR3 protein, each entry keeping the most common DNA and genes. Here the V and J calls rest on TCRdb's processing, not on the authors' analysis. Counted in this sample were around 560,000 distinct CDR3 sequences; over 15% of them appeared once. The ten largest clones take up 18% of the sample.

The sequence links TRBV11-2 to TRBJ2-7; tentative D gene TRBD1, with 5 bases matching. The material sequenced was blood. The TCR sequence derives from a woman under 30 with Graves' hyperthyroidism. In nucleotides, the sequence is TGTGCCAGCAGCTTAGGAGGCAGGGTGCGTCCCTACGAGCAGTACTTC. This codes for CASSLGGRVRPYEQYF.